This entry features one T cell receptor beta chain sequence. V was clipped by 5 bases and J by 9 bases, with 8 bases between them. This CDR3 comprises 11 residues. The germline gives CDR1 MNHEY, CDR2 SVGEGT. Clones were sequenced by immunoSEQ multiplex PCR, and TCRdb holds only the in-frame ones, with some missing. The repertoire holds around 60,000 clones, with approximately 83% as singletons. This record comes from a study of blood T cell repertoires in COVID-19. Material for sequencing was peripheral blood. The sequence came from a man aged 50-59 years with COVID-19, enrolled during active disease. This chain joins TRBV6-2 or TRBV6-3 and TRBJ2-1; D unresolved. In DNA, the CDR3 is TGTGCCAGCAGTACAACGTTTGAGCAGTTCTTC. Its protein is CASSTTFEQFF.